A selection of T cell receptor beta chains follows, all from one sample in a study of blood T cell repertoires in COVID-19. This table comes from immunoSEQ multiplex PCR, and its TCRdb copy is limited to in-frame clones, with some not included. Of about 380,000 clones listed, approximately 89% were seen once; the top ten hold 1.3%. The sample was PBMCs or T cells enriched from blood (not recorded which). Every receptor here comes from a man under 40 who had recovered from COVID-19. CDR3s include the opening cysteine and the closing phenylalanine or tryptophan. Each record gives: CDR3 DNA, CDR3 protein, J gene, D gene, clone size, CDR3 length, V gene. The D gene is left open where the match is weak. Size is omitted from some rows. Given values are once, few, many or a class for expanded clones.

TGTGCCATCAGTGAGTCGAGGAGGTTGTGGGGACAGGGAAGTTACGAGCAGTACTTC | CAISESRRLWGQGSYEQYF | TRBJ2-7 | TRBD1 | - | 19 | TRBV10-3
TGCGCCAGCAGCTTGTCCAGGGACTCCTACGAGCAGTACTTC | CASSLSRDSYEQYF | TRBJ2-7 | - | - | 14 | TRBV5-1
TGTGCCAGTAGTATAGATCAGGACAGCCCCGGCCGCTATGGCTACACCTTC | CASSIDQDSPGRYGYTF | TRBJ1-2 | - | - | 17 | TRBV19
TGTGCCTGGAGCGGACAGTTGAATTCACCCCTCCACTTT | CAWSGQLNSPLHF | TRBJ1-6 | - | - | 13 | TRBV30
TGCAGCGCCCTCGGGGGGAGCGTCTATGGCTACACCTTC | CSALGGSVYGYTF | TRBJ1-2 | - | few | 13 | TRBV29-1
TGTGCCAGCCAACTTAGCTCTGGAAACACCATATATTTT | CASQLSSGNTIYF | TRBJ1-3 | - | - | 13 | TRBV2
TGTGCCAGCAGCTGGGCATCGGTTCGGGACATATATTATAGCAATCAGCCCCAGCATTTT | CASSWASVRDIYYSNQPQHF | TRBJ1-5 | - | - | 20 | TRBV7-9
TGTGCCAGCAGCTCGGGGATGACCTACGAGCAGTACTTC | CASSSGMTYEQYF | TRBJ2-7 | - | - | 13 | TRBV7-9
TGTGCCAGCAGCCTCGACAGTACCTATGGCTACACCTTC | CASSLDSTYGYTF | TRBJ1-2 | - | - | 13 | TRBV27
TGCAGCGGAGTAGCGGCGGCCTACAATGAGCAGTTCTTC | CSGVAAAYNEQFF | TRBJ2-1 | - | - | 13 | TRBV29-1
TGTGCCAGCAGCCCTGGGGACAGGGGAGATTATGGCTACACCTTC | CASSPGDRGDYGYTF | TRBJ1-2 | TRBD1 | - | 15 | TRBV9
TGTGCCATCAGTGATTCCGGCCCGGGGCCCCAGCATTTT | CAISDSGPGPQHF | TRBJ1-5 | - | - | 13 | TRBV10-3
TGTGCCAGCAGCGTAGGAGGGGGAACAGCAAGTGGCTACACCTTC | CASSVGGGTASGYTF | TRBJ1-2 | - | - | 15 | TRBV9
TGTGCCAGCAGTACAGGGGTGAATGAAGCTTTCTTT | CASSTGVNEAFF | TRBJ1-1 | TRBD1 | - | 12 | TRBV6-5